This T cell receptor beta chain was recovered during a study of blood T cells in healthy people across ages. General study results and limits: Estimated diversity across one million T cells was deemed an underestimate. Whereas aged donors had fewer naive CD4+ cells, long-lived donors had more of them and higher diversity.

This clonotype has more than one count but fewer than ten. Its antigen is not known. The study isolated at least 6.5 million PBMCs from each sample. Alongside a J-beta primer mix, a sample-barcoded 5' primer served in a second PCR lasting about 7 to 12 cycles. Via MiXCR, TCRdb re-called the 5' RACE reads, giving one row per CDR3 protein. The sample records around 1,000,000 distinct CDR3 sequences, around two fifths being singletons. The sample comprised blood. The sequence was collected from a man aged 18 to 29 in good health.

CDR3 loop: CASSLGHPATNEKLFF. CDR3 coding DNA: TGTGCCAGCAGTTTAGGGCACCCCGCAACTAATGAAAAACTGTTTTTT. This chain links TRBV12-3 or TRBV12-4 with TRBJ1-4; no reliable D call. With 1 base removed from V and 0 bases from J, the gap between germline ends came to 9 bases. The CDR3 covers 16 residues.